A selection of T cell receptor beta chains follows, all from one sample in a study of PD-1 blockade in classical Hodgkin lymphoma. Some clones are missing from TCRdb's copy, which holds only in-frame ones; the method was immunoSEQ multiplex PCR. Of under 70,000 clones in the sample, 70% to 80% are singletons; the top ten hold approximately 9%. Sequences were derived from peripheral blood mononuclear cells (PBMCs), sampled before the second cycle of nivolumab. These receptors came from a human donor with classical Hodgkin lymphoma. Both conserved end residues are part of each CDR3. Each record gives: J gene, clone size, D gene, V gene, CDR3 DNA, CDR3 protein. The D gene is left open where the match is weak. Expanded clones are given a class, and other clones once, few, many or no size at all.

j_gene: TRBJ1-4; abundance: once; d_gene: TRBD1; v_gene: TRBV28; CDR3nt: TGTGCCAGCAGTTTCCTTGGACAGGGGCCAAATGAAAAACTGTTTTTT; CDR3aa: CASSFLGQGPNEKLFF
j_gene: TRBJ1-1; abundance: NA; d_gene: NA; v_gene: TRBV28; CDR3nt: TGTGCCAGCAGGAAACAGGGGAACACTGAAGCTTTCTTT; CDR3aa: CASRKQGNTEAFF
j_gene: TRBJ1-2; abundance: NA; d_gene: TRBD1; v_gene: TRBV28; CDR3nt: TGTGCCAGCAGTTTACGCGACAGGGTCGGGTGGTTAGTCTATGGCTACACCTTC; CDR3aa: CASSLRDRVGWLVYGYTF
j_gene: TRBJ2-3; abundance: NA; d_gene: TRBD1; v_gene: TRBV9; CDR3nt: TGTGCCAGCAGCCCGCAGACAGGGTCCACAGATACGCAGTATTTT; CDR3aa: CASSPQTGSTDTQYF
j_gene: TRBJ1-3; abundance: NA; d_gene: NA; v_gene: TRBV7-6; CDR3nt: TGTGCCAGCAGCTTAGGGCAGGCAGGGTCTGGAAACACCATATATTTT; CDR3aa: CASSLGQAGSGNTIYF
j_gene: TRBJ1-4; abundance: NA; d_gene: TRBD1; v_gene: TRBV18; CDR3nt: TGTGCCAGCTCACTGACAGGGGCAACTAATGAAAAACTGTTTTTT; CDR3aa: CASSLTGATNEKLFF
j_gene: TRBJ1-3; abundance: NA; d_gene: NA; v_gene: TRBV7-8; CDR3nt: TGTGCCAGCAGCTTAAACACGGCCGTCTCTGGAAACACCATATATTTT; CDR3aa: CASSLNTAVSGNTIYF
j_gene: TRBJ1-5; abundance: NA; d_gene: NA; v_gene: TRBV30; CDR3nt: TGTGCCTGGAGTTCGGGGGCTGAAAGTCAGCCCCAGCATTTT; CDR3aa: CAWSSGAESQPQHF
j_gene: TRBJ1-2; abundance: NA; d_gene: NA; v_gene: TRBV27; CDR3nt: TGTGCCAGCAGACAGGGTGATGGCTACACCTTC; CDR3aa: CASRQGDGYTF
j_gene: TRBJ1-2; abundance: NA; d_gene: NA; v_gene: TRBV7-9; CDR3nt: TGTGCCAGCAGCTTACCCTTCCTTGGCTACACCTTC; CDR3aa: CASSLPFLGYTF
j_gene: TRBJ1-1; abundance: NA; d_gene: NA; v_gene: TRBV10-3; CDR3nt: TGTGCCATCAGCAGGACAGACACTGAAGCTTTCTTT; CDR3aa: CAISRTDTEAFF
j_gene: TRBJ1-6; abundance: NA; d_gene: NA; v_gene: TRBV28; CDR3nt: TGTGCCAGCAGTTTACCCCCCGCTCCCCTCCACTTT; CDR3aa: CASSLPPAPLHF
j_gene: TRBJ1-2; abundance: NA; d_gene: NA; v_gene: TRBV19; CDR3nt: TGTGCCAGTAGTATAAGGGGAGGCTATGGCTACACCTTC; CDR3aa: CASSIRGGYGYTF
j_gene: TRBJ2-7; abundance: once; d_gene: TRBD2; v_gene: TRBV5-1; CDR3nt: TGCGCCAGCAGCTCCGGACTAGCGCCCTACGAGCAGTACTTC; CDR3aa: CASSSGLAPYEQYF
j_gene: TRBJ2-5; abundance: NA; d_gene: NA; v_gene: TRBV4-1; CDR3nt: TGCGCCAGCAGCCAAGAATACAGAGGGGAGACCCAGTACTTC; CDR3aa: CASSQEYRGETQYF
j_gene: TRBJ1-4; abundance: few; d_gene: TRBD1; v_gene: TRBV30; CDR3nt: TGTGCCTGGTCCACGGGACAGTGGGATGAAAAACTGTTTTTT; CDR3aa: CAWSTGQWDEKLFF
j_gene: TRBJ1-2; abundance: NA; d_gene: NA; v_gene: TRBV7-2; CDR3nt: TGTGCCAGCAGCTCACCAGACCATCCTAACTATGGCTACACCTTC; CDR3aa: CASSSPDHPNYGYTF
j_gene: TRBJ1-1; abundance: NA; d_gene: TRBD1; v_gene: TRBV7-6; CDR3nt: TGTGCCAGCAGCCCCACAGACAGGGGGCCGTTTGGAGCTTTCTTT; CDR3aa: CASSPTDRGPFGAFF
j_gene: TRBJ2-1; abundance: NA; d_gene: NA; v_gene: TRBV18; CDR3nt: TGTGCCAGCTCACCACGACGGGGTTCGTACAATGAGCAGTTCTTC; CDR3aa: CASSPRRGSYNEQFF
j_gene: TRBJ2-3; abundance: NA; d_gene: TRBD2; v_gene: TRBV18; CDR3nt: TGTGCCAGCTCATCGACTAGCGGGGGAACAGATACGCAGTATTTT; CDR3aa: CASSSTSGGTDTQYF
j_gene: TRBJ2-3; abundance: NA; d_gene: TRBD1; v_gene: TRBV5-1; CDR3nt: TGCGCCAGCAGTTGGACAGGGGGCGGCGATACGCAGTATTTT; CDR3aa: CASSWTGGGDTQYF
j_gene: TRBJ1-5; abundance: NA; d_gene: NA; v_gene: TRBV19; CDR3nt: TGTGCCAGTAGTCACGGGGGGCGGCTCGGTCAGCCCCAGCATTTT; CDR3aa: CASSHGGRLGQPQHF
j_gene: TRBJ1-5; abundance: NA; d_gene: NA; v_gene: TRBV5-8; CDR3nt: TGTGCCAGCAGCCTTCTTAATCAGCCCCAGCATTTT; CDR3aa: CASSLLNQPQHF
j_gene: TRBJ1-2; abundance: NA; d_gene: NA; v_gene: TRBV6-5; CDR3nt: TGTGCCAGCAGCCCCGGAGCGGACTATGGCTACACCTTC; CDR3aa: CASSPGADYGYTF
j_gene: TRBJ1-1; abundance: few; d_gene: NA; v_gene: TRBV29-1; CDR3nt: TGCAGCGTGGGGAGCGGAATCTTTGAAGCTTTCTTT; CDR3aa: CSVGSGIFEAFF
j_gene: TRBJ2-1; abundance: NA; d_gene: TRBD1; v_gene: TRBV11-2; CDR3nt: TGTGCCAGCAGCCGGACAGGGTTCAGGAATGAGCAGTTCTTC; CDR3aa: CASSRTGFRNEQFF
j_gene: TRBJ2-4; abundance: NA; d_gene: NA; v_gene: TRBV7-2; CDR3nt: TGTGCCAGCAGCTTATATGAGACAATCGCCAAAAACATTCAGTACTTC; CDR3aa: CASSLYETIAKNIQYF
j_gene: TRBJ1-1; abundance: many; d_gene: NA; v_gene: TRBV19; CDR3nt: TGTGCCAGTAGTATAGGGGTGGGAGGGAACACTGAAGCTTTCTTT; CDR3aa: CASSIGVGGNTEAFF
j_gene: TRBJ1-1; abundance: NA; d_gene: NA; v_gene: TRBV2; CDR3nt: TGTGCCAGCAGCCCTGCAGCGAGGGGTAGGACTGAAGCTTTCTTT; CDR3aa: CASSPAARGRTEAFF
j_gene: TRBJ1-5; abundance: once; d_gene: TRBD1; v_gene: TRBV6-1; CDR3nt: TGTGCCAGCAGAATCGGACAGGGCAATTATCAGCCCCAGCATTTT; CDR3aa: CASRIGQGNYQPQHF
j_gene: TRBJ1-2; abundance: few; d_gene: NA; v_gene: TRBV7-2; CDR3nt: TGTGCCAGCAGCTCACGACAAGGTTGGGGCTACACCTTC; CDR3aa: CASSSRQGWGYTF
j_gene: TRBJ2-3; abundance: NA; d_gene: NA; v_gene: TRBV11-2; CDR3nt: TGTGCCAGCAGCTTAGAATTGGGAAGTGCTAGCACAGATACGCAGTATTTT; CDR3aa: CASSLELGSASTDTQYF
j_gene: TRBJ1-6; abundance: NA; d_gene: TRBD1; v_gene: TRBV30; CDR3nt: TGTGCCTGGACAGGGACAGCCTTATATCCCCTCCACTTT; CDR3aa: CAWTGTALYPLHF
j_gene: TRBJ2-1; abundance: NA; d_gene: TRBD2; v_gene: TRBV7-9; CDR3nt: TGTGCCAGCAGCGGCGAGCGGGAGGGCCTCTACAATGAGCAGTTCTTC; CDR3aa: CASSGEREGLYNEQFF
j_gene: TRBJ2-2; abundance: NA; d_gene: TRBD2; v_gene: TRBV5-1; CDR3nt: TGCGCCAGCAGCCCTAGCGGGAGCGACACCGGGGAGCTGTTTTTT; CDR3aa: CASSPSGSDTGELFF
j_gene: TRBJ1-1; abundance: NA; d_gene: NA; v_gene: TRBV19; CDR3nt: TGTGCCAGTAAACCGGACGGACGGAAAGGGAGAGCTTTCTTT; CDR3aa: CASKPDGRKGRAFF
j_gene: TRBJ2-5; abundance: NA; d_gene: TRBD1; v_gene: TRBV5-4; CDR3nt: TGTGCCAGCAGCCGAGGACAGGCGGGAGAGACCCAGTACTTC; CDR3aa: CASSRGQAGETQYF
j_gene: TRBJ2-7; abundance: NA; d_gene: TRBD2; v_gene: TRBV4-1; CDR3nt: TGCGCCAGCAGCCGGAATAGCGGGGGGTCCTGGGAGCAGTACTTC; CDR3aa: CASSRNSGGSWEQYF
j_gene: TRBJ2-1; abundance: NA; d_gene: NA; v_gene: TRBV19; CDR3nt: TGTGCCAGTAGAATAGCATATGGGGAAGGGTGGGATGAGCAGTTCTTC; CDR3aa: CASRIAYGEGWDEQFF
j_gene: TRBJ2-5; abundance: NA; d_gene: NA; v_gene: TRBV19; CDR3nt: TGTGCCGCAGGGGGGTGGGCGTCGGGGACCCAGTACTTC; CDR3aa: CAAGGWASGTQYF
j_gene: TRBJ2-1; abundance: NA; d_gene: TRBD1; v_gene: TRBV27; CDR3nt: TGTGCCAGCAGTTTATCAGGACAGGGGCCTACTCGGTCCCACAATGAGCAGTTCTTC; CDR3aa: CASSLSGQGPTRSHNEQFF
j_gene: TRBJ2-1; abundance: NA; d_gene: NA; v_gene: TRBV29-1; CDR3nt: TGCAGCGTTGTAGGAGGGGCAGAGGTGGTAAATGAGCAGTTCTTC; CDR3aa: CSVVGGAEVVNEQFF
j_gene: TRBJ1-5; abundance: few; d_gene: NA; v_gene: TRBV19; CDR3nt: TGTGCCAGTAGTATACTGGACAGCCCTAATCAGCCCCAGCATTTT; CDR3aa: CASSILDSPNQPQHF
j_gene: TRBJ2-1; abundance: NA; d_gene: NA; v_gene: TRBV5-4; CDR3nt: TGTGCCAGCAGCTTGGGGGCCCCGGTGATCTCCTACAATGAGCAGTTCTTC; CDR3aa: CASSLGAPVISYNEQFF
j_gene: TRBJ1-3; abundance: NA; d_gene: TRBD1; v_gene: TRBV18; CDR3nt: TGTGCCACTACGACAGGGAATGGAAACACCATATATTTT; CDR3aa: CATTTGNGNTIYF
j_gene: TRBJ2-3; abundance: once; d_gene: TRBD1; v_gene: TRBV9; CDR3nt: TGTGCCAGCAGCCCTCCGACAGGGGGCGGAACAGATACGCAGTATTTT; CDR3aa: CASSPPTGGGTDTQYF
j_gene: TRBJ2-7; abundance: NA; d_gene: NA; v_gene: TRBV2; CDR3nt: TGTGCCAGCGGCGCCTACGAGCAGTACTTC; CDR3aa: CASGAYEQYF
j_gene: TRBJ1-3; abundance: NA; d_gene: NA; v_gene: TRBV7-8; CDR3nt: TGTGCCAGCAGCTTAATCACAGACTCTGGAAACACCATATATTTT; CDR3aa: CASSLITDSGNTIYF
j_gene: TRBJ2-7; abundance: once; d_gene: TRBD1; v_gene: TRBV29-1; CDR3nt: TGCAGCGTTGAAGACGGGACAGGAGACTCCTACGAGCAGTACTTC; CDR3aa: CSVEDGTGDSYEQYF
j_gene: TRBJ2-3; abundance: NA; d_gene: TRBD1; v_gene: TRBV5-1; CDR3nt: TGCGCCAGCAGCTTGGGGTTGGGACAGGGATATGATACGCAGTATTTT; CDR3aa: CASSLGLGQGYDTQYF
j_gene: TRBJ2-5; abundance: NA; d_gene: TRBD1; v_gene: TRBV7-9; CDR3nt: TGTGCCAGCAGGTATTGGACAGGCAAAGAGACCCAGTACTTC; CDR3aa: CASRYWTGKETQYF
j_gene: TRBJ1-6; abundance: NA; d_gene: NA; v_gene: TRBV2; CDR3nt: TGTGCCAGCCGCCTATCTAATTCACCCCTCCACTTT; CDR3aa: CASRLSNSPLHF
j_gene: TRBJ1-6; abundance: few; d_gene: NA; v_gene: TRBV29-1; CDR3nt: TGCAGCGTTGCCCCTTTCGAGGGTTCACCCCTCCACTTT; CDR3aa: CSVAPFEGSPLHF